This T cell receptor (beta chain) derives from a study of T cells in Graves' hyperthyroidism and ophthalmopathy. The CDR3 is made up of 11 amino acids. This clonotype was observed a few times. Being one base from a much bigger clone, this may be a read error. The investigators amplified TCR beta CDR3 regions from RNA transcripts. A first-round RT-PCR of the TCR CDR3 used the HTBI primer set. Using its own MiXCR run on the multiplex PCR reads, TCRdb lists one record per CDR3 protein. The sample lists around 600,000 distinct CDR3 sequences; about 16% were seen once. Source material: blood. This TCR derives from a woman aged 35 to 49 with Graves' ophthalmopathy. The V and J genes are TRBV12-3 or TRBV12-4 and TRBJ2-2; a weak D match, TRBD2 (5 bases). The CDR3 nucleotides read TGTGCCAGCATGAACACCGGGGAGCCGTTTTTT. It encodes CASMNTGEPFF.